The clone carrying this T cell receptor beta chain was observed a few times. One entry per CDR3 protein, called by TCRdb with MiXCR from the PCR reads. Of about 86,000 distinct CDR3 sequences in the sample, 45% to 65% are singletons; the top ten hold roughly an eighth. These data belong to a study of CDR3 diversity in severe acne. CDR1 and CDR2 from the germline V gene are SEHNR and FQNEAQ (reference sequence). The CDR3 covers 15 residues. Trimming took off 5 bases at V and 7 bases at J, with 21 bases between the two ends. Sample: blood. This clonotype was sampled from a male donor in good health, without acne. The chain joins TRBV7-9 to TRBJ2-7; D ambiguous. The CDR3 spells CASSPPGSTSLEQYF. CDR3 in DNA: TGTGCCAGCAGCCCCCCCGGGTCTACCTCCTTGGAGCAGTACTTC.